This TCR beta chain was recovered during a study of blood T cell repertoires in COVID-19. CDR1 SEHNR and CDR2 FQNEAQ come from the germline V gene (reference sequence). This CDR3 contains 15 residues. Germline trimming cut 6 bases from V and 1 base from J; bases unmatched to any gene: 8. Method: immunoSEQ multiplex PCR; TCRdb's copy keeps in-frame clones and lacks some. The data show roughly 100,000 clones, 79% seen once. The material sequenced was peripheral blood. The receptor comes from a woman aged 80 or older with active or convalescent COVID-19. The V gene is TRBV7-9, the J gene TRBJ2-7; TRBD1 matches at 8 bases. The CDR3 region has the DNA TGTGCCAGCAGTCGTTGGACAGGGCTTTCCTACGAGCAGTACTTC. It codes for CASSRWTGLSYEQYF.